The following is a TCR beta chain sequence with its context. The CDR3 is 15 amino acids. Germline V gives CDR1 SNHLY, CDR2 FYNNEI. Between the trimmed V and J ends, which lost 7 bases and 0 bases, there was a span of 13 bases. It was into CD45RA+ naive and CD45RA-negative memory subsets that the CD4+ cells were split. The data are from a study of shared clonotypes between healthy human individuals. The assay was immunoSEQ multiplex PCR, and TCRdb's table has in-frame clones only and misses some. Found here are hundreds of thousands of clones, around 73% of them singletons; the top ten hold 1.5% to 2%.

The receptor's source is a woman aged 30 to 39 in good health. The material sequenced was memory CD4+ T cells sorted from blood. This sample's subset: CD45RA-negative fraction. The chain uses TRBV2 and TRBJ2-4; a weak D match, TRBD2 (5 bases). The chain's CDR3 is CASKEERLAKNIQYF. The CDR3 bases are TGTGCCAGCAAGGAGGAGCGGCTAGCCAAAAACATTCAGTACTTC.